A selection of T cell receptor beta chains follows, all from one sample in a study of identifying expanded T cells in peripheral blood. Some clones are missing from TCRdb's copy, which holds only in-frame ones; the method was immunoSEQ multiplex PCR. Among 90,000 or so clones listed, 88% were seen once. The sample taken for sequencing was blood. The origin of the receptors is a person aged 18-69 years in good health. Both conserved end residues are part of each CDR3. The D gene is left open where the match is weak. Size tells how often a clone was seen (once, few, many) or the class of an expanded clone, and some rows leave it out.

V	J	size	D	CDR3	DNA
TRBV7-2	TRBJ2-7	once	TRBD1	CASSSTDRGGEQYF	TGTGCCAGCAGCTCCACGGACAGGGGCGGGGAGCAGTACTTC
TRBV6-5	TRBJ1-4	.	.	CASSYFQGPNEKLFF	TGTGCCAGCAGTTACTTTCAGGGGCCAAATGAAAAACTGTTTTTT
TRBV5-6	TRBJ2-7	.	TRBD2	CASSFGGAEQYF	TGTGCCAGCAGCTTCGGGGGGGCAGAGCAGTACTTC
TRBV5-6	TRBJ1-1	.	.	CASSLAWRDGTEAFF	TGTGCCAGCAGCTTGGCCTGGAGGGATGGGACTGAAGCTTTCTTT
TRBV7-8	TRBJ2-7	.	.	CASSFVANRAAYEQYF	TGTGCCAGCAGCTTCGTCGCGAACAGGGCCGCCTACGAGCAGTACTTC
TRBV7-7	TRBJ2-1	.	TRBD2	CASSPRSGGNNEQFF	TGTGCCAGCAGCCCCCGTAGCGGGGGGAACAATGAGCAGTTCTTC
TRBV11-1	TRBJ1-1	.	TRBD1	CASSLIQGPNHMNTEAFF	TGTGCCAGCAGCTTAATACAGGGGCCGAATCATATGAACACTGAAGCTTTCTTT
TRBV6-1	TRBJ1-6	once	TRBD1	CASSGWDRGNSPLHF	TGTGCCAGCAGTGGATGGGACAGGGGGAATTCACCCCTCCACTTT
TRBV15	TRBJ2-5	.	.	CATSGSQAQETQYF	TGTGCCACCAGCGGCTCACAGGCGCAAGAGACCCAGTACTTC
TRBV27	TRBJ2-5	.	TRBD1	CASQEPTGNQYF	TGTGCCAGCCAGGAGCCGACAGGGAACCAGTACTTC
TRBV18	TRBJ1-1	once	.	CASSPPGTPNTEAFF	TGTGCCAGCTCACCACCCGGGACACCGAACACTGAAGCTTTCTTT
TRBV13	TRBJ1-2	.	TRBD1	CASSLRTGPYGYTF	TGTGCCAGCAGCCTCCGGACAGGGCCCTACGGCTACACCTTC
TRBV6-5	TRBJ1-6	.	.	CASSYSGVALHF	TGTGCCAGCAGTTACTCTGGGGTGGCCCTCCACTTT
TRBV5-1	TRBJ2-5	.	.	CASSLGGTGETQYF	TGCGCCAGCAGCTTAGGAGGGACCGGAGAGACCCAGTACTTC
TRBV4-3	TRBJ2-6	once	TRBD1	CASSQNPGGSGANVLTF	TGCGCCAGCAGCCAAAATCCAGGGGGCTCTGGGGCCAACGTCCTGACTTTC
TRBV4-1	TRBJ1-2	.	.	CASSHSASNNYGYTF	TGCGCCAGCAGCCACAGCGCCAGCAATAACTATGGCTACACCTTC
TRBV19	TRBJ1-6	.	TRBD1	CASSTGTGRNSPLHF	TGTGCCAGTAGCACCGGGACAGGTCGTAATTCACCCCTCCACTTT
TRBV5-5	TRBJ1-1	.	.	CASSLSLGYWNTEAFF	TGTGCCAGCAGCTTGAGTTTGGGGTATTGGAACACTGAAGCTTTCTTT
TRBV6-5	TRBJ2-1	.	.	CASRTGGSYNEQFF	TGTGCCAGCAGAACGGGGGGCAGCTACAATGAGCAGTTCTTC
TRBV4-2	TRBJ2-7	.	.	CASSHVARDKLYEQYF	TGTGCCAGCAGCCACGTCGCTCGGGACAAGCTCTACGAGCAGTACTTC
TRBV10-3	TRBJ2-2	.	TRBD2	CAISATREGYSTGELFF	TGTGCCATCAGTGCCACCAGGGAGGGGTATAGCACCGGGGAGCTGTTTTTT
TRBV9	TRBJ1-2	.	.	CASSTLGSGTRYGYTF	TGTGCCAGCAGCACCCTCGGGAGCGGGACGAGGTATGGCTACACCTTC
TRBV11-2	TRBJ1-6	.	TRBD1	CASSLQGASGSPLHF	TGTGCCAGCAGCTTACAGGGGGCCTCGGGTTCACCCCTCCACTTT
TRBV15	TRBJ1-3	once	.	CATLEGLGNTIYF	TGTGCCACCTTAGAAGGACTTGGAAACACCATATATTTT
TRBV5-1	TRBJ2-7	.	.	CASSFLQVRGGEQYF	TGCGCCAGCAGCTTTCTACAGGTTCGCGGAGGCGAGCAGTACTTC
TRBV10-1	TRBJ2-3	.	TRBD1	CASSVSSGQGVGDTQYF	TGCGCCAGCAGTGTCAGCTCAGGACAGGGGGTTGGAGATACGCAGTATTTT